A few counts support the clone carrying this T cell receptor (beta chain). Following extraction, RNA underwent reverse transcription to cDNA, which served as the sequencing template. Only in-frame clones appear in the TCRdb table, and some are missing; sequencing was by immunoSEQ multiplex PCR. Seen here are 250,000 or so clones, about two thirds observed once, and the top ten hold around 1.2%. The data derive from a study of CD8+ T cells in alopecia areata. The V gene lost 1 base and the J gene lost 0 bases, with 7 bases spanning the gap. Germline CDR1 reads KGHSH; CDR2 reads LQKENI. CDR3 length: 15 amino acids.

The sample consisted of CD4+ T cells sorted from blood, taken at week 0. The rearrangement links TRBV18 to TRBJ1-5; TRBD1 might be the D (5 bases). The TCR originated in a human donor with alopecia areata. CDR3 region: CASSPRGDSNQPQHF. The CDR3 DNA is TGTGCCAGCTCACCACGAGGGGATAGCAATCAGCCCCAGCATTTT.